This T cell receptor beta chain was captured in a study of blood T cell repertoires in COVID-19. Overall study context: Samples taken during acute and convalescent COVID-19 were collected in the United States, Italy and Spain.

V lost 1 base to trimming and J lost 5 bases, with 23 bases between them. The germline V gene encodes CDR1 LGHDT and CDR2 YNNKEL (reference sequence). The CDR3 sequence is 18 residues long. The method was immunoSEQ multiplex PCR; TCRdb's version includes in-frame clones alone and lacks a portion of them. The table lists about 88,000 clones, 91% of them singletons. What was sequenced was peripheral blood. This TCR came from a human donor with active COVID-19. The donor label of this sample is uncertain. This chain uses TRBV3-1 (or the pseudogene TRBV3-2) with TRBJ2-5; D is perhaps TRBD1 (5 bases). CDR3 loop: CASSQVTGAPKSRETQYF. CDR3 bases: TGTGCCAGCAGCCAAGTAACAGGAGCACCCAAGTCTCGGGAGACCCAGTACTTC.